These T cell receptor beta chains were read from a single sample in a study of early T cells in non-severe SARS-CoV-2 infection. TCRdb fed the 5' RACE reads into MiXCR, producing one record per CDR3 protein. Of around 63,000 distinct CDR3 sequences in the sample, more than 8.5% are singletons; the top ten hold around a sixth. This specimen was whole blood, taken at baseline. All receptors come from an adult who was a healthcare worker with PCR-confirmed SARS-CoV-2 infection or an uninfected control (not recorded which). Both conserved end residues are part of each CDR3. A D gene is named only where the DNA matches it firmly. The listing skips clone size in some rows; elsewhere it reads once, few, many or a size class.

clone_size: NA
d_call: NA
v_call: TRBV24-1
j_call: TRBJ2-1
cdr3_aa: CATSMGDPWEQFF
cdr3_nt: TGTGCCACCAGTATGGGGGACCCATGGGAGCAGTTCTTC

clone_size: many
d_call: TRBD2
v_call: TRBV4-1
j_call: TRBJ2-5
cdr3_aa: CASSQGPAGGGETQYF
cdr3_nt: TGCGCCAGCAGCCAAGGGCCGGCGGGAGGCGGAGAGACCCAGTACTTC

clone_size: few
d_call: TRBD2
v_call: TRBV27
j_call: TRBJ2-3
cdr3_aa: CASSRGTSGTTDTQYF
cdr3_nt: TGTGCCAGCAGTAGAGGGACTAGCGGGACGACAGATACGCAGTATTTT

clone_size: few
d_call: NA
v_call: TRBV28
j_call: TRBJ2-7
cdr3_aa: CASSFAEDEQYF
cdr3_nt: TGTGCCAGCAGTTTCGCGGAGGACGAGCAGTACTTC

clone_size: NA
d_call: NA
v_call: TRBV9
j_call: TRBJ2-7
cdr3_aa: CASSVVRSYEQYF
cdr3_nt: TGTGCCAGCAGCGTAGTTAGGTCTTACGAGCAGTACTTC

clone_size: many
d_call: NA
v_call: TRBV7-9
j_call: TRBJ1-1
cdr3_aa: CAGMVRENTEAFF
cdr3_nt: TGTGCCGGCATGGTGCGGGAGAACACTGAAGCTTTCTTT

clone_size: many
d_call: NA
v_call: TRBV11-2
j_call: TRBJ2-1
cdr3_aa: CASSFLLAPNPGHEQFF
cdr3_nt: TGTGCCAGCAGCTTTCTTCTAGCGCCAAACCCGGGGCATGAGCAGTTCTTC

clone_size: many
d_call: TRBD2
v_call: TRBV11-3
j_call: TRBJ2-2
cdr3_aa: CASTQSGTNTGELFF
cdr3_nt: TGTGCCAGCACCCAAAGCGGGACGAACACCGGGGAGCTGTTTTTT

clone_size: few
d_call: TRBD2
v_call: TRBV28
j_call: TRBJ2-7
cdr3_aa: CASTSSGSGYEQYF
cdr3_nt: TGTGCCAGCACCTCCAGCGGGAGCGGTTACGAGCAGTACTTC

clone_size: few
d_call: TRBD1
v_call: TRBV3-1
j_call: TRBJ1-3
cdr3_aa: CASSQVHRGFLRSSGNTIYF
cdr3_nt: TGTGCCAGCAGCCAAGTCCACAGGGGGTTCCTACGTAGCTCTGGAAACACCATATATTTT

clone_size: few
d_call: TRBD2
v_call: TRBV19
j_call: TRBJ2-1
cdr3_aa: CASKRLAGDLYNEQFF
cdr3_nt: TGTGCCAGTAAAAGACTAGCGGGGGACCTATACAATGAGCAGTTCTTC

clone_size: few
d_call: NA
v_call: TRBV7-3
j_call: TRBJ2-3
cdr3_aa: CASSRERLSTDTQYF
cdr3_nt: TGTGCCAGCAGCCGCGAGCGGCTCAGCACAGATACGCAGTATTTT

clone_size: NA
d_call: NA
v_call: TRBV6-6
j_call: TRBJ1-4
cdr3_aa: CASRLAGAGEKLFF
cdr3_nt: TGTGCCAGCAGGCTAGCAGGGGCTGGCGAAAAACTGTTTTTT

clone_size: many
d_call: NA
v_call: TRBV4-1
j_call: TRBJ2-1
cdr3_aa: CASSPTARGLGNEQFF
cdr3_nt: TGCGCCAGCAGCCCCACGGCGCGCGGACTGGGTAATGAGCAGTTCTTC

clone_size: many
d_call: NA
v_call: TRBV28
j_call: TRBJ2-5
cdr3_aa: CASSRLTGLETQYF
cdr3_nt: TGTGCCAGCAGCCGACTTACAGGGTTGGAGACCCAGTACTTC

clone_size: many
d_call: TRBD1
v_call: TRBV7-2
j_call: TRBJ2-2
cdr3_aa: CASSWTGRTGELFF
cdr3_nt: TGTGCCAGCAGCTGGACAGGGCGGACCGGGGAGCTGTTTTTT

clone_size: many
d_call: NA
v_call: TRBV4-1
j_call: TRBJ1-1
cdr3_aa: CASSLVQGSGNTEAFF
cdr3_nt: TGCGCCAGCAGTTTAGTACAGGGTAGTGGGAACACTGAAGCTTTCTTT

clone_size: many
d_call: TRBD1
v_call: TRBV6-5
j_call: TRBJ2-7
cdr3_aa: CASSYSGTGDYEQYF
cdr3_nt: TGTGCCAGCAGTTACTCTGGGACAGGGGATTACGAGCAGTACTTC

clone_size: NA
d_call: TRBD1
v_call: TRBV7-9
j_call: TRBJ1-4
cdr3_aa: CASSLGDSANEKLFF
cdr3_nt: TGTGCCAGCAGCTTAGGGGACAGCGCTAATGAAAAACTGTTTTTT

clone_size: many
d_call: TRBD2
v_call: TRBV12-3/TRBV12-4
j_call: TRBJ2-1
cdr3_aa: CASSPPQGGSGNNEQFF
cdr3_nt: TGTGCCAGCAGTCCCCCGCAGGGCGGGAGCGGTAACAATGAGCAGTTCTTC

clone_size: many
d_call: TRBD2
v_call: TRBV20-1
j_call: TRBJ2-3
cdr3_aa: CSAMLLSGTDTQYF
cdr3_nt: TGCAGTGCTATGTTACTTAGCGGGACAGATACGCAGTATTTT

clone_size: NA
d_call: NA
v_call: TRBV20-1
j_call: TRBJ1-2
cdr3_aa: CSASLPTANYGYTF
cdr3_nt: TGCAGTGCTAGCCTCCCAACAGCAAACTATGGCTACACCTTC

clone_size: NA
d_call: TRBD2
v_call: TRBV12-3/TRBV12-4
j_call: TRBJ2-4
cdr3_aa: CASGLAGVGDVKNIQYF
cdr3_nt: TGTGCCAGCGGTCTAGCGGGAGTAGGGGACGTCAAAAACATTCAGTACTTC

clone_size: many
d_call: TRBD2
v_call: TRBV11-2
j_call: TRBJ2-7
cdr3_aa: CASSETSGRSYEQYF
cdr3_nt: TGTGCCAGCAGCGAGACTAGCGGGAGGTCCTACGAGCAGTACTTC

clone_size: few
d_call: NA
v_call: TRBV4-3
j_call: TRBJ2-1
cdr3_aa: CASSQGGLPYNEQFF
cdr3_nt: TGCGCCAGCAGCCAAGGGGGACTTCCGTACAATGAGCAGTTCTTC

clone_size: few
d_call: NA
v_call: TRBV3-1
j_call: TRBJ2-7
cdr3_aa: CASSQESYEQYF
cdr3_nt: TGTGCCAGCAGCCAAGAAAGTTACGAGCAGTACTTC

clone_size: many
d_call: NA
v_call: TRBV5-4
j_call: TRBJ2-3
cdr3_aa: CASSLSGTATDTQYF
cdr3_nt: TGTGCCAGCAGCCTTAGCGGGACAGCCACAGATACGCAGTATTTT

clone_size: few
d_call: NA
v_call: TRBV10-1
j_call: TRBJ2-1
cdr3_aa: CASGWRGQSYNEQFF
cdr3_nt: TGCGCCAGCGGGTGGAGGGGACAGTCTTACAATGAGCAGTTCTTC